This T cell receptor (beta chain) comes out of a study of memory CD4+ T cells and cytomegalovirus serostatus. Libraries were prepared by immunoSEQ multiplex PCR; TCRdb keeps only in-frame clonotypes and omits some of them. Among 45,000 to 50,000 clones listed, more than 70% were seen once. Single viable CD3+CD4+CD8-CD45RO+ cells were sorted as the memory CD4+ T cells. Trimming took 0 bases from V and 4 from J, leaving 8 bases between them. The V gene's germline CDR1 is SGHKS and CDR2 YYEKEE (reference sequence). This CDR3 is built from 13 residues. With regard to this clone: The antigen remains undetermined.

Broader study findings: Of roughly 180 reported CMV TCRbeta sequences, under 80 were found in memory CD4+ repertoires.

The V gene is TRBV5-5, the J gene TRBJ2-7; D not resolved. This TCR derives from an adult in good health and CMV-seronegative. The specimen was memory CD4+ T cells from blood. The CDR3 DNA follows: TGTGCCAGCAGCTTGGCTCCCGGGTACGAGCAGTACTTC. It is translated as CASSLAPGYEQYF.